These 10 T cell receptor beta chains were sequenced from one sample in a study of OX40 agonist ivuxolimab in advanced cancers. Using immunoSEQ multiplex PCR, the repertoire was profiled, and TCRdb retains in-frame clones only, with some absent. Of 26,000 or so clones in the sample, approximately 90% are singletons; the top ten hold roughly a fifth. Sample: CD4+ or CD8+ T cells sorted from blood, taken in a trial of the OX40 agonist ivuxolimab. The origin of the receptors is an adult with an advanced solid tumor such as melanoma, head and neck, liver or kidney cancer.

The chain joins TRBV19 to TRBJ2-3, with 8 bases fitting TRBD2. The length of the CDR3 is 15 residues. The germline V gene encodes CDR1 LNHDA and CDR2 SQIVND (reference sequence). V lost 5 bases, J lost 6 bases, and 10 bases stayed unmatched. CDR3 sequence reads: CASSLVGGAPDTQYF. The CDR3 DNA follows: TGTGCCAGTAGTCTTGTCGGGGGGGCCCCCGATACGCAGTATTTT.

This clone was seen only once. The chain joins TRBV11-2 to TRBJ2-1, with TRBD2 matching 10 bases. This CDR3 spans 17 amino acids. Germline V gene lookup returns CDR1 SGHAT and CDR2 FQNNGV. With 1 base clipped from V and 9 bases from J, the junction kept 12 bases outside the gene matches. The CDR3: CASSLGLAGLRGTEQFF. The CDR3 nucleotides read TGTGCCAGCAGCTTAGGACTAGCGGGCCTCCGGGGTACTGAGCAGTTCTTC.

The chain joins TRBV19 to TRBJ2-1; 10 positions agree with TRBD1. Germline V gives CDR1 LNHDA, CDR2 SQIVND (reference sequence). V was pared by 5 bases and J by 5 bases, with 9 bases of the junction left unmatched. The CDR3 loop spans 16 amino acids. The CDR3 sequence: CASSLRQGASDNEQFF. In DNA form, the CDR3 reads TGTGCCAGTAGTCTTCGACAGGGGGCATCGGACAATGAGCAGTTCTTC.

The chain recombines TRBV4-3 with TRBJ2-1, with no clear D. The V gene's germline CDR1 is LGHNA and CDR2 YSLEER. The CDR3 runs 14 residues. The V and J ends lost 1 base and 6 bases respectively, with 10 bases between them. In nucleotides, the CDR3 is TGCGCCAGCAGCCAAGGTGCAGGCCTCAATGAGCAGTTCTTC. Translation gives CASSQGAGLNEQFF.

The rearrangement links TRBV28 to TRBJ2-2, with 7 bases aligning to TRBD1. There are 18 residues in the CDR3. Germline V gene lookup returns CDR1 MDHEN and CDR2 SYDVKM. The V gene end was trimmed by 6 bases and the J gene end by 6 bases; junction bases not matched to a gene: 19. The CDR3 here is CASRTIFQGTDFAGELFF. In DNA, the CDR3 is TGTGCCAGCAGAACTATATTTCAAGGGACAGATTTTGCCGGGGAGCTGTTTTTT.

The chain recombines TRBV20-1 with TRBJ2-1; D remains ambiguous. Trimming removed 6 bases from V and 9 bases from J, with 12 bases in between. The germline V gene encodes CDR1 DFQATT and CDR2 SNEGSKA (reference sequence). The CDR3 runs to 11 residues. CDR3 sequence: CSAWRLTEQFF. The CDR3 bases are TGCAGTGCCTGGAGACTTACTGAGCAGTTCTTC.

The V gene is TRBV10-1, the J gene TRBJ2-2; the match to TRBD1 covers 9 bases. From germline, CDR1 is WNHNN and CDR2 SYGVQD (reference sequence). The CDR3 is 14 amino acids. J gave up 4 bases and V 5 bases, and 2 bases lay outside the gene matches. CDR3 sequence (DNA): TGCGCCAGCAGTAAGACAGGGGGCACCGGGGAGCTGTTTTTT. Protein product: CASSKTGGTGELFF.

The chain combines TRBV10-3 with TRBJ2-1, with 8 bases matching TRBD2. Per germline, CDR1 ENHRY and CDR2 SYGVKD. The CDR3 has 14 amino acids. The trim removed 10 bases at V and 5 bases at J, leaving 10 bases unmatched. The CDR3 reads CANALSGKDNEQFF. For the CDR3, the DNA is TGTGCCAACGCCCTTAGCGGGAAGGACAATGAGCAGTTCTTC.

This clone was picked up a small number of times. V gene TRBV4-2 combines with J gene TRBJ1-5; possibly TRBD1 for D (5 bases). This CDR3 has 18 amino acids. Between the trimmed V and J ends, which lost 0 bases and 1 base, there was a span of 16 bases. Germline assignment: CDR1 LGHNA and CDR2 YNFKEQ. CDR3 coding DNA: TGTGCCAGCAGCCAAGATTATCTATTGGGGGACAGCAATCAGCCCCAGCATTTT. This codes for CASSQDYLLGDSNQPQHF.

The chain joins TRBV6-1 to TRBJ2-7; D possibly matches TRBD1 or TRBD2 (5 bases each). V lost 5 bases to trimming and J lost 2 bases, with 13 bases between them. The CDR3 consists of 14 residues. The germline V gene has CDR1 MNHNS and CDR2 SASEGT. DNA of the CDR3: TGTGCCAGCAGTATCAGTTTGGGGGCCTACGAGCAGTACTTC. As protein: CASSISLGAYEQYF.